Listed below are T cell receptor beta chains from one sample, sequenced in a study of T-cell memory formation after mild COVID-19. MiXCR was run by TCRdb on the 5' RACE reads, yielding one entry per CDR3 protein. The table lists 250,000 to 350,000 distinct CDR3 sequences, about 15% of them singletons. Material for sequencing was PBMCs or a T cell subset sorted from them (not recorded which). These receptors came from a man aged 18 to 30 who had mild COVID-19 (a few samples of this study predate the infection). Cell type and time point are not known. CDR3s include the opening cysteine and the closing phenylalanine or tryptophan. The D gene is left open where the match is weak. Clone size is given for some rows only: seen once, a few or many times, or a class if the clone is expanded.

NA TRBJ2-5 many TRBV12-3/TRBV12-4 CASKGGASPLNEKTQYF TGTGCCAGTAAAGGGGGAGCTAGCCCCCTTAACGAGAAGACCCAGTACTTC
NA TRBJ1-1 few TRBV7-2 CASSLVSTGSSTEAFF TGTGCCAGCAGCTTAGTTTCGACGGGGAGCAGCACTGAAGCTTTCTTT
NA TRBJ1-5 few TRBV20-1 CSTIAGTNGNQPQHF TGCAGTACTATAGCCGGGACAAACGGCAATCAGCCCCAGCATTTT
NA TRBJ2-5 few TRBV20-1 CSASRSRYHLATQYF TGCAGTGCTAGCCGTTCCAGGTATCATTTGGCGACCCAGTACTTC
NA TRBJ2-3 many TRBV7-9 CASSLDSTPDTQYF TGTGCCAGCAGCCTGGACTCAACCCCAGATACGCAGTATTTT
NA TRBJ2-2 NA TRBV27 CASSPNRGGTGELFF TGTGCCAGCAGTCCGAACAGGGGAGGGACCGGGGAGCTGTTTTTT
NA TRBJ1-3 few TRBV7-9 CASSLQSSRISGNTIYF TGTGCCAGCAGCCTACAGTCGTCCCGGATCTCTGGAAACACCATATATTTT
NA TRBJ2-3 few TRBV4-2 CASSQLVGTSTDTQYF TGTGCCAGCAGCCAGCTAGTGGGGACTTCCACAGATACGCAGTATTTT
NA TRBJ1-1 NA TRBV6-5 CASSYSRPAGTEAFF TGTGCCAGCAGTTACTCCCGTCCGGCGGGCACTGAAGCTTTCTTT
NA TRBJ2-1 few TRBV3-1 CASSPWKGAYNEQFF TGTGCCAGCAGCCCCTGGAAGGGAGCCTACAATGAGCAGTTCTTC
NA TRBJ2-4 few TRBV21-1 CASRWTGEQYF TGTGCCAGCAGATGGACTGGGGAACAGTACTTC
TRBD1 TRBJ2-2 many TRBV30 CAWDRDNGELFF TGTGCCTGGGACAGGGATAACGGGGAGCTGTTTTTT
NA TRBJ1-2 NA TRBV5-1 CASSLASTRGDGYTF TGCGCCAGCAGCTTGGCGAGCACTCGGGGAGATGGCTACACCTTC
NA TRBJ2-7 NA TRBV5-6 CASSPSGFWGSYEQYF TGTGCCAGCTCCCCTTCCGGATTCTGGGGCTCCTACGAGCAGTACTTC
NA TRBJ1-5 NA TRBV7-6 CASSSRQVDQPQHF TGTGCCAGCAGCTCCCGACAGGTTGATCAGCCCCAGCATTTT
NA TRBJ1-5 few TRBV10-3 CAIAPWEPGSHSNQPQHF TGTGCCATCGCCCCCTGGGAACCAGGTTCGCATAGCAATCAGCCCCAGCATTTT
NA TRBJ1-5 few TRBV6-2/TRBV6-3 CASSWMTGVGNQPQHF TGTGCCAGCAGTTGGATGACCGGCGTCGGCAATCAGCCCCAGCATTTT
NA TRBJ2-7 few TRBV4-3 CASSQTGKAPYEQYF TGCGCCAGCAGCCAAACAGGGAAAGCGCCCTACGAGCAGTACTTC
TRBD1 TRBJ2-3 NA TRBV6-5 CASSLQGVTDTQYF TGTGCCAGCAGTCTTCAGGGGGTCACAGATACGCAGTATTTT
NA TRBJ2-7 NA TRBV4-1 CASSQVQAGEQYF TGCGCCAGCAGCCAAGTACAGGCCGGGGAGCAGTACTTC
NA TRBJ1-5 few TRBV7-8 CASSLDPGRNQPQHF TGTGCCAGCAGCCTCGATCCGGGGCGCAATCAGCCCCAGCATTTT
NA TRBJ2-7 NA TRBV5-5 CASSLVRGIVRDEQYF TGTGCCAGCAGCTTGGTGAGAGGGATCGTACGTGACGAGCAGTACTTC
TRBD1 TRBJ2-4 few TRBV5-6 CASSLPGQGLDIQYF TGTGCCAGCAGCCTCCCGGGACAGGGTCTGGACATTCAGTACTTC
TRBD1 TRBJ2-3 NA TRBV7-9 CASSFLGTGSTDTQYF TGTGCCAGCAGCTTTTTAGGGACAGGGAGCACAGATACGCAGTATTTT
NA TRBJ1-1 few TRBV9 CASSVMGNTEAFF TGTGCCAGCAGCGTAATGGGGAACACTGAAGCTTTCTTT
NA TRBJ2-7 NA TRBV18 CASSLRRLRSYSYEQYF TGTGCCAGCTCACTCCGTAGGTTGCGATCTTACTCCTACGAGCAGTACTTC
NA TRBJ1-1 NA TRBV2 CASTKERLGTEAFF TGTGCCAGCACCAAAGAGAGGTTAGGCACTGAAGCTTTCTTT
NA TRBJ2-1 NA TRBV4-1 CASSPPQGHPQFF TGCGCCAGCAGCCCACCCCAGGGGCATCCGCAGTTCTTC
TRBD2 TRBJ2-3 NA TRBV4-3 CASSQDLGLAGNTDTQYF TGCGCCAGCAGCCAAGATCTAGGGCTAGCGGGAAACACAGATACGCAGTATTTT
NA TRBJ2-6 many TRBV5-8 CASSLRSDSGANVLTF TGTGCCAGCAGCTTGCGGAGTGACTCTGGGGCCAACGTCCTGACTTTC
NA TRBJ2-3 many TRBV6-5 CASRSSTDTQYF TGTGCCAGCAGATCAAGCACAGATACGCAGTATTTT
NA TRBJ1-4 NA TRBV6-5 CASGGGPQGEKLFF TGTGCCAGCGGGGGAGGGCCTCAGGGTGAAAAACTGTTTTTT
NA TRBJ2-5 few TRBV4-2 CASSQEGISGSDEETQYF TGTGCCAGCAGCCAAGAGGGAATTTCAGGGTCGGACGAAGAGACCCAGTACTTC
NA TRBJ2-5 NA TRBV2 CASGARQFQETQYF TGTGCCAGCGGGGCAAGACAGTTCCAAGAGACCCAGTACTTC
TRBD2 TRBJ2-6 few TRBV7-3 CASSLRGTSGGSTGANVLTF TGTGCCAGCAGCTTACGCGGGACTAGCGGGGGGAGCACTGGGGCCAACGTCCTGACTTTC
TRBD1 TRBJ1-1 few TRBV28 CASSFTRTGGSEAFF TGTGCCAGCAGTTTTACTAGGACAGGGGGGTCTGAAGCTTTCTTT
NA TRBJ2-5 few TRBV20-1 CSASSGGTETQYF TGCAGTGCTAGTTCAGGGGGGACAGAGACCCAGTACTTC
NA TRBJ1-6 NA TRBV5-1 CASSAFPGPSSPLHF TGCGCCAGCAGCGCTTTCCCGGGGCCTAGTTCACCCCTCCACTTT
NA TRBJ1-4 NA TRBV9 CASRRGEKKLFF TGTGCCAGCAGGAGGGGAGAGAAAAAACTGTTTTTT
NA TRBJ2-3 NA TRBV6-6 CASSYSYSRDTQYF TGTGCCAGCAGTTACAGCTACAGCCGAGATACGCAGTATTTT
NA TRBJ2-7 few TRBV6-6 CASTSDGFYEQYF TGTGCCAGCACCTCCGACGGTTTCTACGAGCAGTACTTC
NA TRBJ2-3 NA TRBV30 CAWSVGSLRDTQYF TGTGCCTGGAGTGTCGGCAGCCTTCGAGATACGCAGTATTTT
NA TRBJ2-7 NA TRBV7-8 CASSLKGSSYEQYF TGTGCCAGCAGCTTAAAGGGGAGCTCCTACGAGCAGTACTTC